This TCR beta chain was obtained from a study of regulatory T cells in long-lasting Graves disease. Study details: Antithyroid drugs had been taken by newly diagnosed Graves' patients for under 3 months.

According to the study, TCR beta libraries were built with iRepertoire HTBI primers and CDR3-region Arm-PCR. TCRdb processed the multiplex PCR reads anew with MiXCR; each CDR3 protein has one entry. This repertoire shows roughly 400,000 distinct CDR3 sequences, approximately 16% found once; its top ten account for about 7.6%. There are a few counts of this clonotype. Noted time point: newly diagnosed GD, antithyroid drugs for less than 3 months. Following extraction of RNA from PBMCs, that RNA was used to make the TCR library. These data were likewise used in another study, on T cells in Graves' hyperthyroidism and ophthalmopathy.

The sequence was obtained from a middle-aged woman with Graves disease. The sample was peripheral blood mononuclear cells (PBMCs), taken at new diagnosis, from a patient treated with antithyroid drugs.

In nucleotides, the CDR3 is TGCAGCGTTGAGGGCCGGGACAGGGGCCGTTCGGGCTATGGCTACACCTTC. Its protein product is CSVEGRDRGRSGYGYTF. This chain connects TRBV29-1 to TRBJ1-2, with 10 bases fitting TRBD1. CDR3 length equals 17 residues. CDR1 and CDR2 from the germline V gene are SQVTM and ANQGSEA. Trimming at V came to 3 bases and at J to 4 bases, leaving 14 bases not matched to a gene.